This T cell receptor (beta chain) was captured by sequencing in a study of tumor-infiltrating lymphocytes in primary liver carcinoma. Joint extraction of RNA and DNA used about 17-30 mg of bulk tissue that was unsorted. The patients had histopathologically diagnosed primary liver carcinoma, and their disease was treated by surgical resection. Findings of the study overall: The study found tumor-adjacent and tumor-blood pairs overlapped less than tumor region pairs.

The ends lost 2 bases at V and 1 base at J; junction bases unmatched: 2. The CDR3 runs 15 residues. Looked up from germline, CDR1 is MNHEY and CDR2 is SVGAGI. In the case of this clonotype: Its target is not known.

The authors made TCR beta cDNA from roughly 480 ng total RNA with a constant-region primer. Slightly modified ARM-PCR served as the procedure for the TCR beta libraries. These libraries came from three rounds of nested multiplex PCR. With TRBV1-TRBV30 forward primers and a C-beta reverse primer, the first two PCR rounds were run for around 11 cycles each. TCRdb re-called the multiplex PCR reads through MiXCR, storing one row per CDR3 protein. The table lists some 55,000 distinct CDR3 sequences, over 65% of them singletons. The sequenced sample consisted of liver tumor tissue from sampling region 2. Noted subset: tumor region T2, inferior pole. The chain has TRBV6-5 and TRBJ2-1, with 7 bases that match TRBD2. The source of this sequence is a man in his forties with primary liver carcinoma and hepatitis B virus infection. The CDR3 DNA is TGTGCCAGCAGTTACGGGCGGGGGTCCTACAATGAGCAGTTCTTC. Translation: CASSYGRGSYNEQFF.